The clone carrying this T cell receptor (beta chain) was detected only a few times. The antigen is undetermined. This record belongs to a study of PD-1 blockade in classical Hodgkin lymphoma. Study details: Patients in the cohort were put on intravenous nivolumab, 3 mg/kg every 2 weeks. Study-level findings and limits: Whereas CD4+ TCR diversity had risen significantly by C4D1, CD8+ TCR diversity had not.

Assay used: immunoSEQ multiplex PCR; TCRdb lists only in-frame clones, some missing. The sample records approximately 84,000 clones, approximately 88% being singletons. Every one of the patients relapsed after autologous stem cell transplantation (brentuximab vedotin exposure was variable). The sequencing used peripheral blood mononuclear cells (PBMCs), collected at baseline. This TCR came from a human donor with classical Hodgkin lymphoma.

In nucleotides, the CDR3 is TGTGCCAGCAGGGCCTCGGCGGGAGAGCAGTTCTTC. Protein: CASRASAGEQFF. The gene calls are TRBV2 and TRBJ2-1, with a tentative D call TRBD2 (6 bases). CDR3 size: 12 residues. V lost 6 bases and J 10 bases, leaving 13 bases between the germline ends. Germline CDR1 reads SNHLY; CDR2 reads FYNNEI.